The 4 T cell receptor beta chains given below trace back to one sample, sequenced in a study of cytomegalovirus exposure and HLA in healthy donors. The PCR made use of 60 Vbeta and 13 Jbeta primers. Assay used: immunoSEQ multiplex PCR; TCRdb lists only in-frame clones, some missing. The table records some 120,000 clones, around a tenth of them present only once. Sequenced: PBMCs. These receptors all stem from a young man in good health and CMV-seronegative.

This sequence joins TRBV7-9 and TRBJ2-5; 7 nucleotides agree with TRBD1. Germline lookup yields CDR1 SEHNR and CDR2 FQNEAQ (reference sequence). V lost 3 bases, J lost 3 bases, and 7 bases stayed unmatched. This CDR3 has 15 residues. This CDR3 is CASSFRTGAEETQYF. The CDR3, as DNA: TGTGCCAGCAGCTTCCGAACAGGGGCGGAAGAGACCCAGTACTTC. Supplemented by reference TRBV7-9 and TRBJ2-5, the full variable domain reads DTGVSQNPRHKITKRGQNVTFRCDPISEHNRLYWYRQTLGQGPEFLTYFQNEAQLEKSRLLSDRFSAERPKGSFSTLEIQRTEQGDSAMYLCASSFRTGAEETQYFGPGTRLLVL.

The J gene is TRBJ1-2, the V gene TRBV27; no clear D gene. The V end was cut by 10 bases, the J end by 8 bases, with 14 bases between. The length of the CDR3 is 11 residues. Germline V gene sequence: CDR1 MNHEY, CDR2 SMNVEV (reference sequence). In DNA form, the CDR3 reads TGTGCCACCGGGTTAACCTTCGGCTACACCTTC. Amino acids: CATGLTFGYTF.

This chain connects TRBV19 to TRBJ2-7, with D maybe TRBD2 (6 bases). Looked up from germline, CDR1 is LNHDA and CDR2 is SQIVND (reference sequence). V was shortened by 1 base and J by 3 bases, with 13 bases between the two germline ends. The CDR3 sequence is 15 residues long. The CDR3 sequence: CASSIALGGFYEQYF. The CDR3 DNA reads TGTGCCAGTAGTATAGCCCTGGGGGGATTCTACGAGCAGTACTTC.

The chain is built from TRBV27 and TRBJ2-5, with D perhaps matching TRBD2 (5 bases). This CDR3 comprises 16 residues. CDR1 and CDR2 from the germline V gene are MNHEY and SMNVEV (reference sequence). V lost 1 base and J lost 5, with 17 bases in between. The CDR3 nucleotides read TGTGCCAGCAGTTTATATGGGGAGAGAGCCACCGAGACCCAGTACTTC. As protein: CASSLYGERATETQYF.